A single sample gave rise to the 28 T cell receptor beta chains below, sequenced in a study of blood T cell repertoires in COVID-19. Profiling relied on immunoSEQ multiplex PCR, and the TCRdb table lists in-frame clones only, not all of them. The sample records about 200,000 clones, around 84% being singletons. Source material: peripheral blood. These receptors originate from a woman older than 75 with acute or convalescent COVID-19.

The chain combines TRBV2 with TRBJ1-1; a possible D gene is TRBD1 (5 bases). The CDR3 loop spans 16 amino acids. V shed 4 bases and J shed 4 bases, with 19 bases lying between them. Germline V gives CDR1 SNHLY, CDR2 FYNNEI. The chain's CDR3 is CASSGAMGLTPTEAFF. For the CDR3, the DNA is TGTGCCAGCAGTGGAGCTATGGGACTGACCCCCACTGAAGCTTTCTTT.

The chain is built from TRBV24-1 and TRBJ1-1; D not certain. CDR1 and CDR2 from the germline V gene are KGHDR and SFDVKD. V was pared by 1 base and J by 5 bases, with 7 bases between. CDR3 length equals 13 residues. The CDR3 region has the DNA TGTGCCACCAGTGATTTTTCTTCTACTGAAGCTTTCTTT. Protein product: CATSDFSSTEAFF.

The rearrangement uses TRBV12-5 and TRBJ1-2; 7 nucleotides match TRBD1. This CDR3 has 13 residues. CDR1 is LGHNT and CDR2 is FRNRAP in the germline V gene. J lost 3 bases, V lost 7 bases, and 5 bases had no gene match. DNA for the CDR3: TGTGCTAGTGCCTTAACAGGGGACTATGGCTACACCTTC. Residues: CASALTGDYGYTF.

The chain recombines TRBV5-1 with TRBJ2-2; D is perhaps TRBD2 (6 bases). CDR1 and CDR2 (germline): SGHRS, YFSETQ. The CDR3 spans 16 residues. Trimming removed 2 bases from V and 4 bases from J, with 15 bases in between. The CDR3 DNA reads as TGCGCCAGCAGCTTATCACCGGGGGAGGCCACCGGGGAGCTGTTTTTT. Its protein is CASSLSPGEATGELFF.

CDR3 protein: CASSLGHAQNTEAFF. DNA for the CDR3: TGTGCCAGCAGCTTAGGACACGCTCAGAACACTGAAGCTTTCTTT. The V gene is TRBV7-2, the J gene TRBJ1-1, with D hard to call. V lost 1 base and J 1 base, leaving 10 bases between the germline ends. Germline V gene sequence: CDR1 SGHTA, CDR2 FQGNSA. This CDR3 is built from 15 residues.

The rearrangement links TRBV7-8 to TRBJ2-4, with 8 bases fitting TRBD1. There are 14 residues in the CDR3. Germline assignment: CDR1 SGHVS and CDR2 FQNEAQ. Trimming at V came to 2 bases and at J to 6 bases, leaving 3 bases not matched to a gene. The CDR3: CASSLPGQGNIQYF. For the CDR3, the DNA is TGTGCCAGCAGCTTACCCGGACAGGGAAACATTCAGTACTTC.

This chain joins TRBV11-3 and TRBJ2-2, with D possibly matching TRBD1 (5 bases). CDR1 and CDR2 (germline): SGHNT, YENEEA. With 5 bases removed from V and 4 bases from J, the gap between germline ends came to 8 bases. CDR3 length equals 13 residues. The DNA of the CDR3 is TGTGCCAGCAGCCGACAGAGCACCGGGGAGCTGTTTTTT. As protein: CASSRQSTGELFF.

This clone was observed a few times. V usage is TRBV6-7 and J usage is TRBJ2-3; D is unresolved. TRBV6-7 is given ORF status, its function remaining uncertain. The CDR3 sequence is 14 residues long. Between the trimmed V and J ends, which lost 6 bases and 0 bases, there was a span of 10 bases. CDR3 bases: TGTGCCAGCAGCTCACGGGTAAGCACAGATACGCAGTATTTT. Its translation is CASSSRVSTDTQYF.

The CDR3 DNA reads as TGTGCCAGTAGTAAACAGGGTAGCGATGAGCAGTTCTTC. Its translation is CASSKQGSDEQFF. The chain combines TRBV19 with TRBJ2-1, with D tentatively TRBD1 (6 bases). V lost 4 bases to trimming and J lost 8 bases, with 12 bases between them. Germline CDR1 reads LNHDA; CDR2 reads SQIVND (reference sequence). The CDR3 covers 13 residues.

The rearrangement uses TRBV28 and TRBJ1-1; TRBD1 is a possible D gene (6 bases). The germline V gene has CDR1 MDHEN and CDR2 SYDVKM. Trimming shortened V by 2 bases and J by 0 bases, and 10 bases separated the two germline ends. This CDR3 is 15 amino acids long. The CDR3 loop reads CASSLGQPMNTEAFF. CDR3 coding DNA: TGTGCCAGCAGTTTAGGACAGCCCATGAACACTGAAGCTTTCTTT.

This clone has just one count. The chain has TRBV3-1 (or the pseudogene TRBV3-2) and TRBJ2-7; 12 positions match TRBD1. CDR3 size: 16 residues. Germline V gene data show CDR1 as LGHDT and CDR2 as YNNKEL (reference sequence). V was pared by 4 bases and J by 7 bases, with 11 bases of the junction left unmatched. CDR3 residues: CASSPRDRGRLREQYF. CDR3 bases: TGTGCCAGCAGCCCCAGGGACAGGGGGCGCTTGAGGGAGCAGTACTTC.

Here the CDR3 reads CASSPQTGTGELFF. CDR3 in DNA: TGCGCCAGCAGCCCCCAAACTGGCACCGGGGAGCTGTTTTTT. The chain has TRBV5-1 and TRBJ2-2; unclear D gene. The V and J ends lost 4 bases and 4 bases respectively, with 11 bases between them. From germline, CDR1 is SGHRS and CDR2 YFSETQ. This CDR3 region has 14 residues.

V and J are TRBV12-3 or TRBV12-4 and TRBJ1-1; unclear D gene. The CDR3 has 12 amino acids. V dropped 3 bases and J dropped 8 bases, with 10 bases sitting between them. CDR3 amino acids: CASSFYSPEAFF. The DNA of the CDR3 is TGTGCCAGCAGTTTTTACAGCCCGGAAGCTTTCTTT.

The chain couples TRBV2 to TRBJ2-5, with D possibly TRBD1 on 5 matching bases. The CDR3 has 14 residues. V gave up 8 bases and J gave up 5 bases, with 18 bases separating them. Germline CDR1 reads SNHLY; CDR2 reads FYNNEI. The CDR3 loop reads CASGRQGGSETQYF. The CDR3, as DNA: TGTGCCAGCGGACGGCAGGGTGGCTCGGAGACCCAGTACTTC. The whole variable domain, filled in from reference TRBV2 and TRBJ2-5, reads EPEVTQTPSHQVTQMGQEVILRCVPISNHLYFYWYRQILGQKVEFLVSFYNNEISEKSEIFDDQFSVERPDGSNFTLKIRSTKLEDSAMYFCASGRQGGSETQYFGPGTRLLVL.

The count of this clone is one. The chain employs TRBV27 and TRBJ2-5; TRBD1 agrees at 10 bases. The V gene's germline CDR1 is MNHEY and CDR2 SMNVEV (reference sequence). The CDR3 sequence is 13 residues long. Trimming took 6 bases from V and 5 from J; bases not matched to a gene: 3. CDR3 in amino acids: CASRTGGTETQYF. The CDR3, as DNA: TGTGCCAGCAGGACAGGGGGCACGGAGACCCAGTACTTC.

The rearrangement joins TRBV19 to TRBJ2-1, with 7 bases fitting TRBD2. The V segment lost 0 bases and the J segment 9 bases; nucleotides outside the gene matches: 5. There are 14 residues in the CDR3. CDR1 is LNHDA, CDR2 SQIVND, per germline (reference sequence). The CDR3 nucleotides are TGTGCCAGTAGTATAGAAGCGGGACTCGGTGAGCAGTTCTTC. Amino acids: CASSIEAGLGEQFF.

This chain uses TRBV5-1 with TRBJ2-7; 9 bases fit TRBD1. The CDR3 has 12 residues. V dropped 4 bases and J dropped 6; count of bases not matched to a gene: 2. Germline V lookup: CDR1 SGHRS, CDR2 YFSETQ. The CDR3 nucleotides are TGCGCCAGCAGCCTACAGGGGGCCGAGCAGTACTTC. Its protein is CASSLQGAEQYF.

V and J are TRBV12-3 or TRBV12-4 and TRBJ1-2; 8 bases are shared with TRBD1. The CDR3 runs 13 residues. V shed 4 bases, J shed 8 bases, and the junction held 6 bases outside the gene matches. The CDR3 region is CASSSRGLRGYTF. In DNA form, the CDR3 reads TGTGCCAGCAGTTCCAGGGGGCTTCGAGGCTACACCTTC.

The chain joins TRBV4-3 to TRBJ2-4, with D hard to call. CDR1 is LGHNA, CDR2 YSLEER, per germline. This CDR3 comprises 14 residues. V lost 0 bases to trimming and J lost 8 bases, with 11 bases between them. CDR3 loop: CASSQELVSDIQYF. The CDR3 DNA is TGCGCCAGCAGCCAAGAGTTAGTTAGTGACATTCAGTACTTC.

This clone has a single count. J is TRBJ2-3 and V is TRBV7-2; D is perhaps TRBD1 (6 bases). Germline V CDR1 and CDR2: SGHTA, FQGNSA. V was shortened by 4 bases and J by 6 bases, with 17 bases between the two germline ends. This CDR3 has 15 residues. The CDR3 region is CASSSGTMNVDTQYF. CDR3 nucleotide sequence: TGTGCCAGCAGCTCCGGGACAATGAACGTGGATACGCAGTATTTT.

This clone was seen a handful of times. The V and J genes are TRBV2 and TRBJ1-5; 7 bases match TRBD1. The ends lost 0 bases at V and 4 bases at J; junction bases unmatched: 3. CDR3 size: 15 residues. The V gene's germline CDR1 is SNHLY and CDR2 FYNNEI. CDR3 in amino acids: CASSEARQGNQPQHF. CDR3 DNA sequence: TGTGCCAGCAGTGAAGCGCGACAGGGTAATCAGCCCCAGCATTTT.

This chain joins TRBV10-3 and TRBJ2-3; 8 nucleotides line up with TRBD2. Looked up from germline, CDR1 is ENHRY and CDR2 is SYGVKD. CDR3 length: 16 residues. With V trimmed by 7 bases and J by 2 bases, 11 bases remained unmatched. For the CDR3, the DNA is TGTGCCATCACCCCCGGCGGGAGGCCCGCCACAGATACGCAGTATTTT. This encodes CAITPGGRPATDTQYF.

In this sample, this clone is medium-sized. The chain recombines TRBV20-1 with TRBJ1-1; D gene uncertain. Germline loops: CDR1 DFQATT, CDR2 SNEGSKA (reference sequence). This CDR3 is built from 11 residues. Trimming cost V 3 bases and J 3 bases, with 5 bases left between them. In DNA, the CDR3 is TGCAGTGCTAGGTTCGACACTGAAGCTTTCTTT. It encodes CSARFDTEAFF.

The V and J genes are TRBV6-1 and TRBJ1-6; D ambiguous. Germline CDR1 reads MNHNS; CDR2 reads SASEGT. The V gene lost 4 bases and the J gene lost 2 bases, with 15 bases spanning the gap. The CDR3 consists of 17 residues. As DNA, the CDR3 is TGTGCCAGCAGTGTAAAGACCGTGAGGGCCTATAATTCACCCCTCCACTTT. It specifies CASSVKTVRAYNSPLHF.

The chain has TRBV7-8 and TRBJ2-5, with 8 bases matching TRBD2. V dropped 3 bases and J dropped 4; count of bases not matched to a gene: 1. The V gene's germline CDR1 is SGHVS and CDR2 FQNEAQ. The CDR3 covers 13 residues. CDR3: CASSLGLGETQYF. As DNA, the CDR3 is TGTGCCAGCAGCTTGGGACTAGGAGAGACCCAGTACTTC. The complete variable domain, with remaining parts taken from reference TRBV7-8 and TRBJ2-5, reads GAGVSQSPRYKVAKRGQDVALRCDPISGHVSLFWYQQALGQGPEFLTYFQNEAQLDKSGLPSDRFFAERPEGSVSTLKIQRTQQEDSAVYLCASSLGLGETQYFGPGTRLLVL.

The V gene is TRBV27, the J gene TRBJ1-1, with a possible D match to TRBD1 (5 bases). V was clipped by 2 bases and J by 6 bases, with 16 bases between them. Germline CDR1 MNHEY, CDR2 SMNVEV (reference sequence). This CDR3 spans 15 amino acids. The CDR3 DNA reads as TGTGCCAGCAGTTTAACTTACCGGGGGGGGGCTGAAGCTTTCTTT. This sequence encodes CASSLTYRGGAEAFF.

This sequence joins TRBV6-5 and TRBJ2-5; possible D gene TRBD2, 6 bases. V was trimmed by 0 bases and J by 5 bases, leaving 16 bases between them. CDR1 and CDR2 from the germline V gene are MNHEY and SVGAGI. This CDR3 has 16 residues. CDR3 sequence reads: CASSYSGTRSGETQYF. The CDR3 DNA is TGTGCCAGCAGTTACTCCGGGACTCGAAGTGGGGAGACCCAGTACTTC.

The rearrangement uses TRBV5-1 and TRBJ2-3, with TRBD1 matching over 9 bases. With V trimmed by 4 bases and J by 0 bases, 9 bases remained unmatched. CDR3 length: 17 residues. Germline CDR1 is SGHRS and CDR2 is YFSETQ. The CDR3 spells CASSQAGQGRSTDTQYF. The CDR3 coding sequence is TGCGCCAGCAGCCAAGCGGGACAGGGCAGGAGCACAGATACGCAGTATTTT.